This T cell receptor (beta chain) was captured by sequencing in a study of shared clonotypes between healthy human individuals. Concerning this clone itself: Its antigen is as yet unknown.

Points from the study as a whole: On the whole, naive subsets had larger estimated richness than memory subsets had.

Naive CD8 cells lacked CD45RO, underwent positive selection for CCR7 and left out terminally differentiated effector memory CD45RA+ cells. The CDR3 is made up of 14 amino acids. Trimming removed 8 bases from V and 0 bases from J, with 10 bases in between. CDR1 and CDR2 from the germline V gene are LNHNV and YYDKDF (reference sequence). Sequencing was performed with immunoSEQ multiplex PCR; in TCRdb, only in-frame clones are kept and a portion is missing. Of 800,000 or so clones listed, about 96% are singletons. Sequences were obtained from naive CD8+ T cells sorted from blood. The chain joins TRBV15 to TRBJ2-2; no definite D call. The receptor was derived from a man aged 30-40 years in good health. The CDR3 DNA sequence: TGTGCCACCGCTAGGACCGCGAACACCGGGGAGCTGTTTTTT. It is translated as CATARTANTGELFF.